The clone carrying this T cell receptor (beta chain) is a singleton in its sample. This entry comes from a study of control samples from healthy donors and cancer patients. The table came from immunoSEQ multiplex PCR; TCRdb's copy has only in-frame clones and leaves some out. The sample contains 100,000 to 150,000 clones, 91% of which appear only once. This CDR3 has 15 amino acids. Germline V gives CDR1 LNHDA, CDR2 SQIVND (reference sequence). V lost 3 bases to trimming and J lost 5 bases, with 13 bases between them. This chain uses TRBV19 with TRBJ1-4, with D unresolved. This sequence originates from a man aged 18-30 years in good health. Sequencing was carried out using blood. CDR3 sequence reads: CASSIERTENEKLFF. The CDR3 coding sequence is TGTGCCAGTAGTATTGAGAGGACGGAGAATGAAAAACTGTTTTTT.